A single sample is the source of the 26 T cell receptor beta chains below, sequenced in a study of T-cell reconstitution after alpha-beta-depleted transplantation in children (dated by TCRdb to 2016 to 2017). The treatment or condition label, as the study defines it: allogeneic hematopoietic cell transplantation with graft depleted of TCRalphabeta T cells and CD19 B cells. To prepare the library, PCR was applied. Instrument on record: Illumina HiSeq 2500. TCR library preparation used molecular barcoding, with unique molecular identifiers applied to normalize quantification of the TCRbeta repertoire. TCRdb reprocessed the public reads (quality trimming at Q25 with fastp, clone calling with MiXCR) and kept in-frame beta chains. When rows share a CDR3 protein, they turn into one entry using the most common DNA and genes. Counted in this sample were 300,000 to 400,000 distinct CDR3 sequences; 20% to 30% of them appeared once. Roughly 9.7% of the sample is taken by the ten largest.

The sample in question was PBMCs, mostly from graft donor cells, obtained 180 days after TCRalphabeta/CD19-depleted stem cell transplant. Every receptor here comes from a male patient aged 5 to 17 who had a stem cell transplant for acute lymphoblastic leukemia, so the T cells may come from the graft donor.

This rearrangement joins TRBV20-1 to TRBJ2-3; TRBD1 might be the D (6 bases). The V gene lost 5 bases and the J gene lost 0 bases, with 12 bases spanning the gap. This CDR3 has 14 amino acids. Germline values: CDR1 DFQATT, CDR2 SNEGSKA (reference sequence). CDR3 DNA: TGCAGTGCTCCCGGGACACCTAGCACAGATACGCAGTATTTT. Translating it yields CSAPGTPSTDTQYF.

For the CDR3, the DNA is TGTGCCAGCAGGGGGGACAGAACTGGACTAGCGGGATTTTTGTACAATGAGCAGTTCTTC. It is translated as CASRGDRTGLAGFLYNEQFF. The chain recombines TRBV11-2 with TRBJ2-1, with TRBD2 matching over 12 bases. The CDR3 loop spans 20 amino acids. Trimming at V came to 6 bases and at J to 4 bases, leaving 19 bases not matched to a gene. CDR1 is SGHAT and CDR2 is FQNNGV in the germline V gene.

The chain links TRBV7-9 to TRBJ2-1; D is uncertain. This CDR3 contains 11 residues. The V end lost 4 bases, the J end lost 10 bases, and 8 bases lay between the germline ends. Germline V gene lookup returns CDR1 SEHNR and CDR2 FQNEAQ (reference sequence). CDR3 sequence reads: CASSYYGEQFF. The CDR3 coding sequence is TGTGCCAGCAGCTACTATGGGGAGCAGTTCTTC.

The chain couples TRBV4-1 to TRBJ2-7, with a tentative D call TRBD2 (5 bases). The CDR3 extends over 15 amino acids. Germline CDR1 and CDR2: MGHRA and YSYEKL. V shed 6 bases and J shed 1 base, with 16 bases lying between them. Here the CDR3 reads CASSLISGMSYEQYF. DNA of the CDR3: TGCGCCAGCAGTCTGATCTCCGGGATGTCCTACGAGCAGTACTTC.

The V and J genes are TRBV7-9 and TRBJ2-3, with 12 bases identical to TRBD2. The CDR3 contains 17 residues. Germline CDR1 is SEHNR and CDR2 is FQNEAQ (reference sequence). V lost 1 base and J lost 5; bases outside the gene matches: 7. The CDR3 here is CASSLVGGLAGRDTQYF. CDR3 in DNA: TGTGCCAGCAGCTTAGTTGGTGGACTAGCGGGAAGAGATACGCAGTATTTT.

This clonotype was seen once. The chain carries TRBV20-1 and TRBJ2-7; D call uncertain. CDR3 length: 12 amino acids. Germline V gene data show CDR1 as DFQATT and CDR2 as SNEGSKA (reference sequence). V was trimmed by 3 bases and J by 2 bases, leaving 8 bases between them. CDR3 DNA: TGCAGTGCTAGCCAGGTAGCCTACGAGCAGTACTTC. It codes for CSASQVAYEQYF.

On this clonotype itself: Germline is not matched at one junction end, which may reflect a read error. The chain couples TRBV7-9 to TRBJ2-5, with 9 bases identical to TRBD2. The CDR3 length is 15 residues. Per the germline V gene, CDR1 is SEHNR and CDR2 is FQNEAQ (reference sequence). The CDR3 region is CASSSRLAVQETQSF. CDR3 sequence (DNA): TGTGCCAGCAGCTCAAGACTAGCGGTCCAAGAGACCCAGTCCTTC.

This clonotype was seen a handful of times. The chain is built from TRBV5-1 and TRBJ2-7; D is undetermined. V dropped 0 bases and J dropped 2 bases, with 9 bases sitting between them. Germline lookup yields CDR1 SGHRS and CDR2 YFSETQ. The CDR3 loop spans 14 amino acids. CDR3 loop: CASSLDGVPYEQYF. Written as DNA, the CDR3 is TGCGCCAGCAGCTTGGATGGGGTACCCTACGAGCAGTACTTC.

This clonotype was seen a few times. The chain recombines TRBV7-8 with TRBJ2-3; 10 bases are a match to TRBD2. Germline CDR1 reads SGHVS; CDR2 reads FQNEAQ. Germline trimming cut 5 bases from V and 4 bases from J; bases unmatched to any gene: 12. The CDR3 has 17 residues. Here the CDR3 reads CASSHTSGNHYSDTQYF. For the CDR3, the DNA is TGTGCCAGCAGCCATACTAGCGGGAATCATTATTCAGATACGCAGTATTTT.

This clonotype was observed a handful of times. The chain has TRBV20-1 and TRBJ2-3, with a tentative D call TRBD1 (6 bases). Germline V gene data show CDR1 as DFQATT and CDR2 as SNEGSKA (reference sequence). Trimming took off 3 bases at V and 3 bases at J, with 10 bases between the two ends. The CDR3 covers 13 residues. The CDR3, as DNA: TGCAGTGCTAGCGCAGGGGTGACAGATACGCAGTATTTT. Amino acids: CSASAGVTDTQYF.

The chain combines TRBV4-1 with TRBJ2-7, with TRBD1 matching 7 bases. This CDR3 comprises 16 residues. V was pared by 1 base and J by 0 bases, with 6 bases of the junction left unmatched. Germline CDR1 is MGHRA and CDR2 is YSYEKL. The CDR3 protein is CASSQGQGTISYEQYF. CDR3 nucleotides: TGCGCCAGCAGCCAAGGACAGGGTACCATCTCCTACGAGCAGTACTTC.

This clonotype showed up just a few times. The chain carries TRBV5-1 and TRBJ2-2; D gene uncertain. Germline V CDR1 and CDR2: SGHRS, YFSETQ. The CDR3 length is 14 residues. V dropped 5 bases and J dropped 4 bases, with 12 bases sitting between them. This CDR3 is CASSPDPGTGELFF. The CDR3 bases are TGCGCCAGCAGTCCGGACCCCGGCACCGGGGAGCTGTTTTTT.

This clonotype was recorded a few times. CDR3 amino acids: CASSQGLAGVRETQYF. CDR3 sequence (DNA): TGTGCCAGCAGCCAGGGACTAGCGGGAGTGAGAGAGACCCAGTACTTC. The V gene is TRBV3-1, the J gene TRBJ2-5; 14 bases agree with TRBD2. The CDR3 totals 16 residues. Germline V gene data show CDR1 as LGHDT and CDR2 as YNNKEL (reference sequence). The junction had 4 bases not matched to a gene; V was cut back by 3 bases and J by 4 bases.

The V and J genes are TRBV7-8 and TRBJ2-7; D is ambiguous. Germline lookup yields CDR1 SGHVS and CDR2 FQNEAQ. This CDR3 is built from 15 residues. The V end was cut by 2 bases, the J end by 3 bases, with 14 bases between. CDR3 in amino acids: CASSLSSVAFYEQYF. CDR3 coding DNA: TGTGCCAGCAGCTTATCATCTGTCGCCTTCTACGAGCAGTACTTC.

The V and J genes are TRBV10-3 and TRBJ2-2, with D maybe TRBD2 (5 bases). Germline V gives CDR1 ENHRY, CDR2 SYGVKD. CDR3 size: 12 residues. The V end lost 6 bases, the J end lost 8 bases, and 10 bases lay between the germline ends. The CDR3 nucleotides are TGTGCCATCAGCCGGGGAGAGGGGGAGCTGTTTTTT. The encoded protein is CAISRGEGELFF.

This clonotype was detected only a few times. The rearrangement joins TRBV27 to TRBJ2-3; 7 bases are shared with TRBD2. The CDR3 length is 18 residues. Germline-derived CDR1 and CDR2 are MNHEY and SMNVEV (reference sequence). V lost 3 bases, J lost 1 base, and 13 bases stayed unmatched. CDR3 coding DNA: TGTGCCAGCAGTTTTGAGGCCCTAGGCGGGAGTGGCACAGATACGCAGTATTTT. This encodes CASSFEALGGSGTDTQYF.

There are a few counts of this clonotype. This chain uses TRBV5-1 with TRBJ1-2; D gene unclear. The germline gives CDR1 SGHRS, CDR2 YFSETQ. The CDR3 is made up of 11 amino acids. V was shortened by 7 bases and J by 8 bases, with 12 bases between the two germline ends. The DNA for the CDR3 is TGCGCCAGCCGTTCCAGGAGAGGCTACACCTTC. Translation: CASRSRRGYTF.

The CDR3 DNA is TGTGCCAGCTCTCCGGGACAGGGTCACACCGGGGAGCTGTTTTTT. Translation gives CASSPGQGHTGELFF. V and J are TRBV6-1 and TRBJ2-2, with 9 nucleotides matching TRBD1. The V segment lost 8 bases and the J segment 3 bases; nucleotides outside the gene matches: 7. The CDR3 runs to 15 residues. CDR1 is MNHNS, CDR2 SASEGT, per germline.

The V call is TRBV12-3 or TRBV12-4, the J call TRBJ1-1; no definite D call. The V and J ends lost 6 bases and 7 bases respectively, with 15 bases between them. This CDR3 is built from 13 residues. The chain's CDR3 is CASSLTSANEAFF. In DNA, the CDR3 is TGTGCCAGCAGCTTAACCTCTGCTAATGAAGCTTTCTTT.

This clonotype occurred many times. The V and J genes are TRBV5-6 and TRBJ2-7; D remains ambiguous. The CDR3 totals 13 residues. Germline V gene data show CDR1 as SGHDT and CDR2 as YYEEEE. V was trimmed by 3 bases and J by 0 bases, leaving 7 bases between them. In nucleotides, the CDR3 is TGTGCCAGCAGCTCTTCAAGCTCCTACGAGCAGTACTTC. Encoded protein: CASSSSSSYEQYF.

This clonotype was seen a few times. The rearrangement joins TRBV12-3 or TRBV12-4 to TRBJ1-3; TRBD1 might be the D (5 bases). This CDR3 contains 14 residues. Trimming took off 3 bases at V and 4 bases at J, with 10 bases between the two ends. CDR3 region: CASSFRRGGNTIYF. The CDR3 DNA follows: TGTGCCAGCAGTTTCCGCCGGGGGGGAAACACCATATATTTT.

This clonotype appeared a few times. The rearrangement joins TRBV20-1 to TRBJ2-7; D gene unclear. The germline V and J ends were trimmed by 7 bases and 2 bases, with 9 bases remaining between them. From germline, CDR1 is DFQATT and CDR2 SNEGSKA (reference sequence). The CDR3 runs to 11 residues. The DNA of the CDR3 is TGCAGTGGCGGCGGACCCTACGAGCAGTACTTC. Translating it yields CSGGGPYEQYF.

CDR3 DNA sequence: TGCAGCAGCGGGAGACACAATGAGCAGTTCTTC. Translating it yields CSSGRHNEQFF. J is TRBJ2-1 and V is TRBV29-1; TRBD2 matches at 8 bases. The germline V gene has CDR1 SQVTM and CDR2 ANQGSEA. The CDR3 loop spans 11 amino acids. The J segment lost 5 bases and the V segment lost 8 bases, leaving 2 bases of the junction unmatched.

V and J are TRBV9 and TRBJ2-4; D perhaps matches TRBD2 (7 bases). CDR1 and CDR2 from the germline V gene are SGDLS and YYNGEE. This CDR3 region has 15 residues. Trimming stripped 0 bases from V and 1 base from J, with 8 bases between. Here the CDR3 DNA reads TGTGCCAGCAGCGTAGAGGGGGGGGCCAAAAACATTCAGTACTTC. Protein sequence: CASSVEGGAKNIQYF.

This clonotype was found a few times. The chain employs TRBV10-1 and TRBJ1-5; TRBD1 is a possible D gene (5 bases). Germline V lookup: CDR1 WNHNN, CDR2 SYGVQD (reference sequence). V was shortened by 3 bases and J by 0 bases, with 18 bases between the two germline ends. The CDR3 is made up of 18 amino acids. CDR3 in DNA: TGCGCCAGCAGTGATCGTTGGTTGGGGGGTATTAGCAATCAGCCCCAGCATTTT. The encoded protein is CASSDRWLGGISNQPQHF.

This clonotype was seen only a few times. The V and J genes are TRBV18 and TRBJ1-1; tentative D call: TRBD1 (5 bases). The CDR3 has 11 residues. Trimming took off 6 bases at V and 6 bases at J, with 8 bases between the two ends. Per germline, CDR1 KGHSH and CDR2 LQKENI. CDR3 sequence: CASSWGAEAFF. For the CDR3, the DNA is TGTGCCAGCTCGTGGGGGGCTGAAGCTTTCTTT.